These 5 T cell receptor beta chains came from one sample sequenced in a study of radiation and T cells in renal cell carcinoma. Sequencing used immunoSEQ multiplex PCR; TCRdb keeps in-frame clones, though not all of them. The sample carries roughly 130,000 clones, 88% recorded once. The time point denotes: blood 2 weeks post-SBRT. As for treatment: 15 Gy SBRT to primary tumor, nephrectomy 4 weeks later. Sequencing used blood, obtained from a patient whose treatment included radiotherapy and nephrectomy. These receptors were obtained from an older woman with renal cell carcinoma.

The rearrangement links TRBV30 to TRBJ1-2, with 7 nucleotides matching TRBD1. This CDR3 region has 14 residues. Germline loops: CDR1 GTSNPN, CDR2 SVGIG (reference sequence). J was trimmed by 4 bases and V by 1 base; bases with no gene match: 6. CDR3 nucleotide sequence: TGTGCCTGGAGTGGGATGGGACAGCCCTATGGCTACACCTTC. Its translation is CAWSGMGQPYGYTF.

The chain links TRBV6-6 to TRBJ2-7; 7 positions match TRBD1. Unmatched junction bases numbered 7, after V lost 6 bases and J lost 5 bases. Germline CDR1 and CDR2: MNHNY and SVGAGI (reference sequence). CDR3 size: 13 residues. The CDR3 region has the DNA TGTGCCAGCAGCCAGACAGGGAGTAACGAGCAGTACTTC. This sequence encodes CASSQTGSNEQYF.

This clone was counted a few times. The CDR3 nucleotides are TGTGCCAGCAGCCCGCGACTGGGCGGGGAGCTGTTTTTT. Translation gives CASSPRLGGELFF. This chain joins TRBV13 and TRBJ2-2; D unclear. CDR3 size: 13 residues. Trimming took off 5 bases at V and 7 bases at J, with 11 bases between the two ends. The germline V gene has CDR1 PRHDT and CDR2 FYEKMQ (reference sequence).

The rearrangement joins TRBV6-1 to TRBJ2-2, with a weak D call TRBD2 (6 bases). From germline, CDR1 is MNHNS and CDR2 SASEGT. The CDR3 spans 15 residues. The V gene lost 4 bases and the J gene lost 1 base, with 10 bases spanning the gap. The CDR3 is CASSGAGRNTGELFF. The CDR3, as DNA: TGTGCCAGCAGTGGGGCGGGGAGGAACACCGGGGAGCTGTTTTTT.

V usage is TRBV7-2 and J usage is TRBJ1-6; D gene unclear. CDR1 SGHTA and CDR2 FQGNSA come from the germline V gene. The V gene lost 1 base and the J gene lost 9 bases, with 13 bases spanning the gap. The CDR3 loop spans 15 amino acids. In DNA form, the CDR3 reads TGTGCCAGCAGCTTAGAATTACCCGACCGTTCACCCCTCCACTTT. This sequence encodes CASSLELPDRSPLHF.